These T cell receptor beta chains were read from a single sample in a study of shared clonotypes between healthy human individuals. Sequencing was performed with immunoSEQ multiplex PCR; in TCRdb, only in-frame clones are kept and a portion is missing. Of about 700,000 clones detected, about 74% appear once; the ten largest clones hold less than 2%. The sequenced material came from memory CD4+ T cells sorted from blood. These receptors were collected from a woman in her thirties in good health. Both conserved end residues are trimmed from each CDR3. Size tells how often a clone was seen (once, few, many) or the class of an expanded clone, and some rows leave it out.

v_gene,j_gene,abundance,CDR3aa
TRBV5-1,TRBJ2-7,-,ASSDLGPYEQY
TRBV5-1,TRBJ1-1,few,ASSLEEGVNTEAF
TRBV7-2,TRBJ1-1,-,ASSLGLWGTEAF
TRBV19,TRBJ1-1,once,ASSIMTTNTEAF
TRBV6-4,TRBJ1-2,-,ASSSQTGGESGYT
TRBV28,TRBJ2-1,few,ASSFSQRMNNEQF
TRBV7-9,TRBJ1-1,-,ASSFVLTTEAF
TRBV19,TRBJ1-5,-,ASSSLGLLGNQPQH
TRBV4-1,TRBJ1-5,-,ASSQKNQPQH
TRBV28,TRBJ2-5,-,ASSARLAGVETQY
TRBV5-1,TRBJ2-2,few,ASSRTGTANTGELF
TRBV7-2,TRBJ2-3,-,ASSSFEGSTDTQY
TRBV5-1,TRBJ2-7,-,ASTGLAGGPSGEQY
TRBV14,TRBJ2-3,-,ASSQRRAGTDTQY
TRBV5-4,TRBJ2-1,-,ASSLALANEQF
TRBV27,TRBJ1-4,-,ASRSRDRNEKLF
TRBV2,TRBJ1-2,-,ASSLRGDGYT
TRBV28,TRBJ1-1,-,ASKSPGVGRAF
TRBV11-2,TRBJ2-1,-,ASRLAGGPFNEQF
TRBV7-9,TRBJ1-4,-,ASSFWAGATNEKLF
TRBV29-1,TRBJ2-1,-,SVNRDSRWL
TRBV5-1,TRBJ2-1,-,ASSSSSGGYNEQF
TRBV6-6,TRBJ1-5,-,APAITGGQPQH
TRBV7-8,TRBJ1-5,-,ASSEEGRGMVQPQH
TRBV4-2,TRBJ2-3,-,ASSQDGTSGSTDTQY
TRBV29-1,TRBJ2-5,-,SVPLGASLETQY
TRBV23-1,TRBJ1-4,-,ASSQSRGGPNNEKLF
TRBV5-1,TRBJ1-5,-,ASSRQGNQPQH
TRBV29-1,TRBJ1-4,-,SVDWAESNEKLF
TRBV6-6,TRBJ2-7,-,ASSQTGEPYEQY